This T cell receptor beta chain comes out of a study of blood T cell repertoires in COVID-19. Study details: Acute and convalescent COVID-19 samples came from the United States, Italy and Spain. The analysed material was cDNA or gDNA that came from T cells, B-cell-depleted T cells, or PBMCs.

Seattle's enrolled individuals joined amid active infection and were then monitored longitudinally. V lost 2 bases, J lost 2 bases, and 8 bases lay in between. CDR1 SGHRS and CDR2 YFSETQ come from the germline V gene. The CDR3 length is 14 residues. Original handling: Scientists estimated how many nucleated cells there were by amplifying reference gene primers. The data were produced by immunoSEQ multiplex PCR, yet TCRdb's version contains in-frame clones alone and is incomplete. The DNA was the basis for D and trimming; V, J and clone size are from that table. The repertoire holds 200,000 to 250,000 clones, with roughly 79% as singletons.

Sequencing input: peripheral blood. The sequence was obtained from a woman of 80 years or more with COVID-19, enrolled during active disease. The rearrangement joins TRBV5-1 to TRBJ2-1, with a weak D call TRBD1 (6 bases). The CDR3 loop is CASSLQGPYNEQFF. In DNA form, the CDR3 reads TGCGCCAGCAGCTTACAGGGACCCTACAATGAGCAGTTCTTC.